The rows below give T cell receptor beta chains drawn from one sample of a study of T-cell memory formation after mild COVID-19. TCRdb re-derived calls from the 5' RACE reads in MiXCR, one entry per CDR3 protein. The sample carries about 560,000 distinct CDR3 sequences, 20% to 25% recorded once. The sample taken for sequencing was PBMCs or a T cell subset sorted from them (not recorded which). Every receptor here comes from an adult woman who had mild COVID-19 (a few samples of this study predate the infection). Cell type and time point are not known. CDR3s include the opening cysteine and the closing phenylalanine or tryptophan.

>TRBV6-5|TRBJ2-1
CASSRDRGGYNEQFF
>TRBV19|TRBJ2-7
CASSPGLAAYEQYF
>TRBV5-1|TRBJ2-1
CASSLNAGLTYNEQFF
>TRBV7-9|TRBJ2-3
CASSYPTSGTDTQYF
>TRBV6-5|TRBJ1-1
CASRNRYTEAFF
>TRBV5-4|TRBJ2-3
CASSQSPSDPYTQYF
>TRBV4-3|TRBJ2-1
CASSRGTSVPPNEQFF
>TRBV14|TRBJ2-2
CASSPFGNGELFF
>TRBV12-3/TRBV12-4|TRBJ1-1
CASSLEGGAFF
>TRBV6-6|TRBJ1-2
CASSEPGRKHYGYTF
>TRBV5-1|TRBJ1-4
CASSPSTGGGEKLFF
>TRBV29-1|TRBJ1-5
CSVGGAGLQPQHF
>TRBV28|TRBJ2-7
CASRKGFYEQYF
>TRBV7-9|TRBJ2-7
CASSPSETYEQYF
>TRBV19|TRBJ2-1
CASRLGTVSEDEQFF
>TRBV5-1|TRBJ2-5
CASSLAVDYQETQYF
>TRBV7-9|TRBJ2-3
CASSPPGTTDTQYF
>TRBV29-1|TRBJ1-1
CSVSDRANTEAFF
>TRBV12-3/TRBV12-4|TRBJ1-1
CASSNKDSPEAFF
>TRBV7-2|TRBJ2-7
CASSPTPASDEQYF
>TRBV5-6|TRBJ1-1
CASSLLRDRASTEAFF
>TRBV6-6|TRBJ1-5
CASSPQISNQPQHF
>TRBV24-1|TRBJ1-2
CATSDYSGRVDGYTF
>TRBV19|TRBJ1-5
CASSIMVGPQHF
>TRBV4-3|TRBJ1-3
CASSQVPPSRSDVSGNTIYF
>TRBV7-9|TRBJ1-2
CASSNLRDRGFYGYTF
>TRBV10-3|TRBJ2-7
CASSLGPADYEQYF
>TRBV10-3|TRBJ2-5
CARPGQGKETQYF
>TRBV24-1|TRBJ2-1
CATSDPTSGSYNEQFF
>TRBV19|TRBJ1-1
CASSMGTSMNTEAFF
>TRBV30|TRBJ2-7
CAWGLYRDRAYEQYF
>TRBV5-1|TRBJ2-7
CASSEGGKATEQYF
>TRBV2|TRBJ2-1
CANPILAGANNEQFF
>TRBV7-8|TRBJ1-5
CASSMIRDQPQHF
>TRBV30|TRBJ1-6
CAWSVSGTGNSPLHF
>TRBV4-3|TRBJ1-2
CASSQAGASYGYTF
>TRBV7-9|TRBJ1-1
CASSQDLIQAFF
>TRBV15|TRBJ2-5
CATSRGQAEETQYF
>TRBV7-8|TRBJ1-6
CASSLGIGVLNSPLHF
>TRBV20-1|TRBJ1-4
CSAGPTGGSNEKLFF
>TRBV5-1|TRBJ1-2
CASSLRDNYGYTF
>TRBV7-2|TRBJ1-2
CASSFRPTGCTF
>TRBV24-1|TRBJ2-1
CATSPGGGYNEQFF
>TRBV12-3/TRBV12-4|TRBJ2-5
CASRDYRSPGKETQYF
>TRBV20-1|TRBJ2-1
CSARDEVGGLQHRNEQFF
>TRBV7-3|TRBJ2-7
CASSWTQGYEQYF
>TRBV12-3/TRBV12-4|TRBJ1-5
CASSLSEVVQPQHF
>TRBV12-3/TRBV12-4|TRBJ1-1
CASSPPLGAFF
>TRBV5-6|TRBJ2-1
CASSLEGAGGPAVF
>TRBV30|TRBJ1-1
CAWSRWNTEAFF
>TRBV6-2/TRBV6-3|TRBJ1-1
CASRRDGRGTEAFF
>TRBV29-1|TRBJ2-2
CSVTYTGELFF
>TRBV24-1|TRBJ2-5
CATKGHAKETQYF
>TRBV29-1|TRBJ2-1
CSVVAGLVYNEQFF
>TRBV30|TRBJ1-1
CAWSVRRSAGFMNTEAFF
>TRBV12-3/TRBV12-4|TRBJ1-1
CASSSPHTEAFF